The 20 T cell receptor beta chains presented below share a single source sample, sequenced in a study of blood T cell repertoires in COVID-19. Sequencing used immunoSEQ multiplex PCR; TCRdb keeps in-frame clones, though not all of them. In the table there are roughly 250,000 clones, 80% to 90% of which are singletons. Sequencing was carried out using peripheral blood. Receptors were obtained from a man in his forties with active or convalescent COVID-19.

The J gene is TRBJ1-1, the V gene TRBV5-1; D gene unclear. Germline V gene sequence: CDR1 SGHRS, CDR2 YFSETQ. The ends were cut back, 0 bases at V and 4 bases at J, with 10 bases in the middle. CDR3 length equals 14 residues. The CDR3 nucleotides read TGCGCCAGCAGCTTGGTAGGGAGTGGCACTGAAGCTTTCTTT. As protein: CASSLVGSGTEAFF. The full variable domain, rest sourced from reference TRBV5-1 and TRBJ1-1, is KAGVTQTPRYLIKTRGQQVTLSCSPISGHRSVSWYQQTPGQGLQFLFEYFSETQRNKGNFPGRFSGRQFSNSRSEMNVSTLELGDSALYLCASSLVGSGTEAFFGQGTRLTVV.

V and J are TRBV24-1 and TRBJ2-1; 10 bases fit TRBD1. J gave up 4 bases and V 3 bases, and 2 bases lay outside the gene matches. Germline CDR1 is KGHDR and CDR2 is SFDVKD. The CDR3 loop spans 15 amino acids. The CDR3 is CATSDDRGLYNEQFF. CDR3 sequence (DNA): TGTGCCACCAGTGATGACAGGGGGCTGTACAATGAGCAGTTCTTC.

The CDR3 DNA sequence: TGTGCCAGCTCACCCGAGGGGGGGCCAGAGACCCAGTACTTC. Encoded protein: CASSPEGGPETQYF. The chain carries TRBV18 and TRBJ2-5, with D possibly TRBD2 on 7 matching bases. The V and J ends lost 3 bases and 4 bases respectively, with 12 bases between them. In germline, CDR1 is KGHSH, CDR2 LQKENI. The CDR3 length is 14 residues.

The rearrangement joins TRBV27 to TRBJ1-5; a weak D match, TRBD1 (6 bases). Germline values: CDR1 MNHEY, CDR2 SMNVEV (reference sequence). This CDR3 has 12 amino acids. Trimming shortened V by 6 bases and J by 6 bases, and 9 bases separated the two germline ends. Here the CDR3 reads CASRTGGQPQHF. The DNA of the CDR3 is TGTGCCAGCAGGACAGGCGGTCAGCCCCAGCATTTT.

The V call is TRBV7-6, the J call TRBJ2-1; TRBD2 aligns across 8 bases. CDR3 length: 16 residues. The V gene end was trimmed by 5 bases and the J gene end by 6 bases; junction bases not matched to a gene: 12. Per germline, CDR1 SGHVS and CDR2 FNYEAQ. The CDR3 loop is CASSVSPGLVANEQFF. CDR3 nucleotide sequence: TGTGCCAGCAGCGTAAGCCCGGGACTAGTGGCCAATGAGCAGTTCTTC.

This clone was detected once. The rearrangement links TRBV6-5 to TRBJ2-1; TRBD2 aligns across 7 bases. The CDR3 sequence is 15 residues long. The ends lost 5 bases at V and 7 bases at J; junction bases unmatched: 11. In germline, CDR1 is MNHEY, CDR2 SVGAGI. CDR3 DNA sequence: TGTGCCAGCAGTAGCGGGACTCTCTTGGCTAATGAGCAGTTCTTC. It is translated as CASSSGTLLANEQFF.

The CDR3 nucleotides are TGTGCCAGCAGTCCGGGGAACACTGAAGCTTTCTTT. This codes for CASSPGNTEAFF. The J gene is TRBJ1-1, the V gene TRBV2; the D is unclear. Germline CDR1 is SNHLY and CDR2 is FYNNEI. The CDR3 contains 12 residues. V was clipped by 5 bases and J by 1 base, with 5 bases between them.

V gene TRBV2 combines with J gene TRBJ1-4; perhaps TRBD1 as D (6 bases). V was shortened by 7 bases and J by 4 bases, with 10 bases between the two germline ends. Germline loops: CDR1 SNHLY, CDR2 FYNNEI. CDR3 length: 13 residues. The CDR3 DNA sequence: TGTGCCAGCAACGGACAGCTTAATGAAAAACTGTTTTTT. Translation gives CASNGQLNEKLFF.

The chain carries TRBV10-3 and TRBJ2-2; 7 nucleotides align to TRBD1. J was trimmed by 2 bases and V by 8 bases; bases with no gene match: 5. Germline loops: CDR1 ENHRY, CDR2 SYGVKD. CDR3 length: 14 amino acids. The CDR3 reads CAISGTENTGELFF. The CDR3 DNA sequence: TGTGCCATCTCCGGGACAGAAAACACCGGGGAGCTGTTTTTT.

The table lists this clone with many counts. This sequence joins TRBV30 and TRBJ1-3, with D perhaps matching TRBD1 (6 bases). Germline-derived CDR1 and CDR2 are GTSNPN and SVGIG (reference sequence). The germline V and J ends were trimmed by 3 bases and 0 bases, with 12 bases remaining between them. The CDR3 is 15 amino acids. This chain's CDR3 is CAWRRGQSSGNTIYF. The CDR3 DNA reads as TGTGCCTGGAGGAGGGGACAAAGCTCTGGAAACACCATATATTTT.

This rearrangement joins TRBV30 to TRBJ1-2; D is ambiguous. Germline lookup yields CDR1 GTSNPN and CDR2 SVGIG (reference sequence). The V end was cut by 2 bases, the J end by 7 bases, with 8 bases between. The CDR3 consists of 11 residues. This CDR3 reads CAWSSRFGYTF. As DNA, the CDR3 is TGTGCCTGGAGTTCCAGGTTTGGCTACACCTTC.

J is TRBJ2-1 and V is TRBV7-2; 7 bases line up with TRBD2. The CDR3 has 15 residues. Trimming removed 2 bases from V and 16 bases from J; junction bases left unmatched: 17. CDR1 is SGHTA and CDR2 is FQGNSA in the germline V gene. The CDR3, as DNA: TGTGCCAGCAGCTTATCGGAGGCAGGGAGGGCACCAATTTTCTTC. This encodes CASSLSEAGRAPIFF.

The chain is built from TRBV3-1 (or the pseudogene TRBV3-2) and TRBJ1-5; the D gene is possibly TRBD1 (6 bases). The germline V gene encodes CDR1 LGHDT and CDR2 YNNKEL (reference sequence). The V and J ends lost 4 bases and 2 bases respectively, with 12 bases between them. The CDR3 totals 15 residues. CDR3 sequence reads: CASSLGGQGNQPQHF. CDR3 DNA sequence: TGTGCCAGCAGCCTGGGGGGGCAGGGCAATCAGCCCCAGCATTTT.

The chain couples TRBV7-8 to TRBJ2-2; 11 nucleotides agree with TRBD2. The CDR3 runs to 18 residues. Looked up from germline, CDR1 is SGHVS and CDR2 is FQNEAQ. After removal of 5 bases from V and 5 bases from J, the junction contained 13 bases not matched to a gene. As DNA, the CDR3 is TGTGCCAGCAGCCCCCCCTTAGCGGGGGGGCCTAGTACCGGGGAGCTGTTTTTT. This gives the protein CASSPPLAGGPSTGELFF.

The chain combines TRBV11-2 with TRBJ1-4; 10 positions agree with TRBD1. The CDR3 runs 16 residues. Germline V CDR1 and CDR2: SGHAT, FQNNGV. V was pared by 1 base and J by 11 bases, with 10 bases of the junction left unmatched. CDR3 sequence: CASSLAPGTGVPKLFF. The CDR3 DNA is TGTGCCAGCAGCTTAGCCCCCGGGACAGGGGTCCCGAAACTGTTTTTT.

The V and J genes are TRBV7-2 and TRBJ2-4, with D possibly TRBD1 on 6 matching bases. In germline, CDR1 is SGHTA, CDR2 FQGNSA. Trimming stripped 5 bases from V and 3 bases from J, with 11 bases between. The CDR3 sequence is 14 residues long. The CDR3 DNA is TGTGCCAGCAGCCAGCGACAGGTCAAAAACATTCAGTACTTC. It encodes CASSQRQVKNIQYF.

V usage is TRBV24-1 and J usage is TRBJ2-7; D is unclear. CDR3 length: 14 residues. In germline, CDR1 is KGHDR, CDR2 SFDVKD. The V end was cut by 3 bases, the J end by 3 bases, with 11 bases between. The CDR3 nucleotides read TGTGCCACCAGTGATACAAACAGAGACTACGAGCAGTACTTC. Amino acid sequence: CATSDTNRDYEQYF.

This clone was observed a single time. The rearrangement links TRBV5-1 to TRBJ2-7; D is ambiguous. V dropped 0 bases and J dropped 6 bases, with 10 bases sitting between them. Per germline, CDR1 SGHRS and CDR2 YFSETQ. The CDR3 is 13 amino acids. The CDR3 nucleotides read TGCGCCAGCAGCTTGGGCACTACGGGCGAGCAGTACTTC. Translating it yields CASSLGTTGEQYF.

This chain uses TRBV2 with TRBJ1-1; D is possibly TRBD1 (5 bases). The V end lost 8 bases, the J end lost 2 bases, and 15 bases lay between the germline ends. The V gene's germline CDR1 is SNHLY and CDR2 FYNNEI. The CDR3 contains 14 residues. CDR3 nucleotides: TGTGCCAGCGGCCAGGAGGGGACCAACACTGAAGCTTTCTTT. Translating it yields CASGQEGTNTEAFF.

The chain couples TRBV27 to TRBJ2-3; 9 bases align to TRBD2. V was clipped by 2 bases and J by 1 base; unmatched bases: 10. Per germline, CDR1 MNHEY and CDR2 SMNVEV (reference sequence). The CDR3 totals 18 residues. CDR3 loop: CASSLVPPREGRTDTQYF. As DNA, the CDR3 is TGTGCCAGCAGTTTAGTCCCCCCGCGGGAGGGCCGCACAGATACGCAGTATTTT.